This TCR beta chain was sequenced in a study of response to subunit inactivated influenza vaccine. The CDR3 contains 13 residues. Germline CDR1 reads LGHDT; CDR2 reads YNNKEL (reference sequence). V lost 1 base, J lost 6 bases, and 10 bases lay in between. The study's findings and limits: The authors proposed limited new T cell recruitment per seasonal influenza vaccination.

TCRdb reprocessed the RT-PCR reads with MiXCR, giving one entry per CDR3 protein. Of fewer than 550,000 distinct CDR3 sequences listed, roughly 23% are singletons. For this clonotype: What it recognizes is unknown.

The V and J genes are TRBV3-1 and TRBJ2-7; no definite D call. This clonotype was obtained from a man aged 50 to 59 who received an inactivated influenza vaccine. This specimen was CD4+ T cells sorted from PBMCs, taken 4 to 6 days after vaccination. The CDR3 coding sequence is TGTGCCAGCAGCCAAGTTCGAGTCGGCGAGCAGTACTTC. It specifies CASSQVRVGEQYF.